Listed here are 31 T cell receptor beta chains from one sample, sequenced in a study of breast tumors, draining lymph nodes, adjacent tissues. Each CDR3 protein is one row after TCRdb ran MiXCR on the multiplex PCR reads. Here the sample spans roughly 220,000 distinct CDR3 sequences, less than 40% being singletons. Axillary draining lymph nodes of breast cancer patients supplied the node samples. Sequencing used axillary lymph node tissue. These receptor sequences come from a female donor with breast cancer. Some clones in this sample may be carry-over from other donors' samples.

The genes are TRBV12-3 or TRBV12-4 and TRBJ2-1, with D possibly matching TRBD2 (5 bases). The V end was cut by 5 bases, the J end by 2 bases, with 19 bases between. The CDR3 runs 17 residues. The CDR3 sequence: CASSRNLARPAYNEQFF. Here the CDR3 DNA reads TGTGCCAGCAGTCGGAATTTAGCGCGACCTGCCTACAATGAGCAGTTCTTC.

This clonotype was picked up many times. The chain carries TRBV2 and TRBJ1-2; D is ambiguous. This CDR3 is 13 amino acids long. Trimming left V 6 bases short and J 3 bases short, with 11 bases between. Germline V gene data show CDR1 as SNHLY and CDR2 as FYNNEI. This chain's CDR3 is CASSGDTYYGYTF. The CDR3 DNA reads as TGTGCCAGCAGCGGAGACACGTACTATGGCTACACCTTC.

This clonotype has a handful of counts. A read error may explain this, as a much larger clone is one base away. The chain is built from TRBV5-5 and TRBJ2-1; no definite D call. V was pared by 4 bases and J by 6 bases, with 17 bases between. There are 15 residues in the CDR3. The germline V gene encodes CDR1 SGHKS and CDR2 YYEKEE (reference sequence). In DNA, the CDR3 is TGTGCCAGCAGCCTGGCTGGGCCCACGGGCAATGAGCAGTTCTTC. Protein product: CASSLAGPTGNEQFF.

This clonotype was detected ten times or more. The J gene is TRBJ2-5, the V gene TRBV7-9, with TRBD2 matching over 14 bases. V lost 3 bases to trimming and J lost 5 bases; unmatched junction nucleotides: 5. The CDR3 runs to 16 residues. From germline, CDR1 is SEHNR and CDR2 FQNEAQ (reference sequence). The CDR3 DNA sequence: TGTGCCAGCAGCTTGACTAGCGGGAGGGCCGGGGAGACCCAGTACTTC. Translated: CASSLTSGRAGETQYF.

The table lists this clonotype with a few counts. A much larger clone differs from this one at a single base, so this may be a read error. The CDR3 does not end in the conserved phenylalanine or tryptophan, so this is likely a read error. The V gene is TRBV19, the J gene TRBJ1-2; 8 nucleotides line up with TRBD1. J was trimmed by 2 bases and V by 5 bases; bases with no gene match: 4. The V gene's germline CDR1 is LNHDA and CDR2 SQIVND (reference sequence). This CDR3 has 14 residues. The DNA for the CDR3 is TGTGCCAGTAGTCCGGGACAGGCCAACTATGGCTACACCCTC. Translation: CASSPGQANYGYTL.

This clonotype was seen at least ten times. The rearrangement links TRBV5-6 to TRBJ1-4; D is unresolved. The CDR3 has 15 amino acids. Germline CDR1 and CDR2: SGHDT and YYEEEE. The V gene lost 0 bases and the J gene lost 1 base, with 7 bases spanning the gap. CDR3 loop: CASSLGGLTNEKLFF. The CDR3 DNA follows: TGTGCCAGCAGCTTGGGTGGTCTAACTAATGAAAAACTGTTTTTT.

J is TRBJ2-3 and V is TRBV7-8, with 11 bases that match TRBD2. CDR1 and CDR2 from the germline V gene are SGHVS and FQNEAQ. CDR3 size: 15 residues. Losses at the gene ends were 3 bases for V and 7 bases for J; bases not matched to a gene: 6. The CDR3 spells CASSFLTSGSYTQYF. Written as DNA, the CDR3 is TGTGCCAGCAGCTTCCTCACTAGCGGGAGTTATACGCAGTATTTT.

The chain recombines TRBV14 with TRBJ1-6; D is undetermined. CDR3 length: 15 residues. In germline, CDR1 is SGHDN, CDR2 FVKESK. Trimming took 1 base from V and 7 from J, leaving 11 bases between them. The CDR3 region is CASSQGNVGNSPLHF. CDR3 bases: TGTGCCAGCAGCCAAGGTAATGTAGGGAATTCACCCCTCCACTTT.

This clonotype was seen a handful of times. A read error may explain this, as a much larger clone is one base away. Written as DNA, the CDR3 is TGCAGTGCTCGGCTTGTGAACGAGCAGTCCTTC. This translates into CSARLVNEQSF. The J gene is TRBJ2-7, the V gene TRBV20-1; D not resolved. The germline gives CDR1 DFQATT, CDR2 SNEGSKA (reference sequence). This CDR3 has 11 amino acids.

This clonotype appeared many times. CDR3 region: CASRGTGLDLRGYTF. DNA for the CDR3: TGTGCCAGCCGAGGGACAGGGCTTGATCTGCGCGGCTACACCTTC. The chain combines TRBV12-3 or TRBV12-4 with TRBJ1-2; 9 bases line up with TRBD1. J was trimmed by 8 bases and V by 8 bases; bases with no gene match: 15. The CDR3 runs to 15 residues.

V and J are TRBV25-1 and TRBJ2-2, with 11 positions matching TRBD2. Germline-derived CDR1 and CDR2 are MGHDK and SYGVNS. CDR3 size: 17 residues. V gave up 1 base and J gave up 1 base; unmatched junction bases: 2. The CDR3 nucleotides are TGTGCCAGCAGTGAATTGGGGACTAGCGGGAACACCGGGGAGCTGTTTTTT. Its protein product is CASSELGTSGNTGELFF.

The CDR3 here is CSLVATHNSPLHF. CDR3 nucleotides: TGCAGCTTGGTTGCGACCCATAATTCACCCCTCCACTTT. The chain combines TRBV20-1 with TRBJ1-6, with D unclear. The CDR3 has 13 residues. Germline V CDR1 and CDR2: DFQATT, SNEGSKA (reference sequence).

This clonotype was picked up many times. The rearrangement uses TRBV7-3 and TRBJ2-3; possibly TRBD1 or TRBD2 for D (5 bases each). CDR3 size: 14 residues. The germline CDR1 and CDR2 sequences are SGHTA and FQGTGA. V was trimmed by 3 bases and J by 2 bases, leaving 9 bases between them. CDR3 in DNA: TGTGCCAGCAGCTTTGGGGGTACCACAGATACGCAGTATTTT. This encodes CASSFGGTTDTQYF.

In its sample, this clonotype was seen many times. The CDR3 coding sequence is TGTGCCAGCAGTGAACTATCTACCGGGACAGCAATAGGGGGCTACACCTTC. This translates into CASSELSTGTAIGGYTF. The V gene is TRBV6-1, the J gene TRBJ1-2; TRBD1 matches 7 bases. V was clipped by 2 bases and J by 8 bases; unmatched bases: 17. Germline CDR1 is MNHNS and CDR2 is SASEGT. There are 17 residues in the CDR3.

In its sample, this clonotype was seen a few times. This clone may be a read error of a much larger clone one base away. This chain uses TRBV11-3 with TRBJ2-7; D gene unclear. Looked up from germline, CDR1 is SGHNT and CDR2 is YENEEA. The CDR3 contains 13 residues. Trimming cost V 5 bases and J 6 bases, with 14 bases left between them. CDR3: CASSLDGPSEQYF. CDR3 DNA: TGTGCCAGCAGCCTCGACGGGCCCTCCGAGCAGTACTTC.

Points on this clonotype: An end of the junction differs from the germline gene, which may be a read error. The chain carries TRBV20-1 and TRBJ2-1; D unclear. This CDR3 contains 15 residues. Germline V CDR1 and CDR2: DFQATT, SNEGSKA (reference sequence). Written as DNA, the CDR3 is TGCAGTGCTAGAGATGCAGCGAGCTCCTATAATGAGCAGTTCTTC. Protein: CSARDAASSYNEQFF.

Note on this clonotype: Given a much more abundant clone one base away, this may be a read error. The chain joins TRBV12-3 or TRBV12-4 to TRBJ2-2; 8 positions agree with TRBD1. The CDR3 runs 19 residues. The J segment lost 11 bases and the V segment lost 6 bases, leaving 26 bases of the junction unmatched. This CDR3 reads CASSNRGERVGPGLRELFF. The CDR3 region has the DNA TGTGCCAGCAGCAACAGGGGGGAGCGGGTGGGGCCTGGGTTGAGAGAGCTGTTTTTT.

This clonotype was recorded many times. CDR3 in amino acids: CASLWRHSSTDTQYF. CDR3 DNA sequence: TGTGCCAGCCTCTGGCGCCATTCAAGCACAGATACGCAGTATTTT. The genes are TRBV19 and TRBJ2-3; D call uncertain. Trimming stripped 9 bases from V and 0 bases from J, with 16 bases between. CDR1 LNHDA and CDR2 SQIVND come from the germline V gene (reference sequence). This CDR3 has 15 amino acids. The full variable domain, with the rest looked up from reference TRBV19 and TRBJ2-3, is DGGITQSPKYLFRKEGQNVTLSCEQNLNHDAMYWYRQDPGQGLRLIYYSQIVNDFQKGDIAEGYSVSREKKESFPLTVTSAQKNPTAFYLCASLWRHSSTDTQYFGPGTRLTVL.

This clonotype has a count of ten or more. The rearrangement links TRBV5-8 to TRBJ2-5; D is undetermined. This CDR3 has 15 residues. Deletions cut 0 bases from V and 1 base from J, with 10 bases between. Germline V lookup: CDR1 SGHTS, CDR2 YDEGEE. The CDR3 DNA sequence: TGTGCCAGCAGCTTGGCGGGTGCGCGCCAAGAGACCCAGTACTTC. Translated, it gives CASSLAGARQETQYF. The entire variable domain, with the rest obtained from reference TRBV5-8 and TRBJ2-5, is as follows: EAGVTQSPTHLIKTRGQQATLRCSPISGHTSVYWYQQALGLGLQFLLWYDEGEERNRGNFPPRFSGRQFPNYSSELNVNALELEDSALYLCASSLAGARQETQYFGPGTRLLVL.

This clonotype occurred many times. V is TRBV7-6 and J is TRBJ2-7, with D perhaps TRBD2 (5 bases). V was clipped by 2 bases and J by 0 bases, with 14 bases between them. This CDR3 has 16 residues. Germline CDR1 and CDR2: SGHVS and FNYEAQ. The CDR3 region is CASSLRSGPYSYEQYF. CDR3 DNA sequence: TGTGCCAGCAGCTTACGAAGCGGCCCGTACTCCTACGAGCAGTACTTC.

This clonotype was detected many times. The rearrangement joins TRBV20-1 to TRBJ2-1; 11 nucleotides agree with TRBD2. V lost 3 bases to trimming and J lost 5 bases; unmatched junction nucleotides: 9. Germline values: CDR1 DFQATT, CDR2 SNEGSKA (reference sequence). This CDR3 region has 16 residues. The CDR3 DNA sequence: TGCAGTGCTAGTCGAGCTAGCGGGGGGACTAACAATGAGCAGTTCTTC. Its translation is CSASRASGGTNNEQFF.

Many counts were recorded for this clonotype. The chain uses TRBV20-1 and TRBJ1-5, with a weak D call TRBD1 (6 bases). The V gene lost 3 bases and the J gene lost 6 bases, with 12 bases spanning the gap. The CDR3 runs 13 residues. In germline, CDR1 is DFQATT, CDR2 SNEGSKA (reference sequence). The CDR3 sequence: CSASTGSAQPQHF. As DNA, the CDR3 is TGCAGTGCTAGTACAGGGTCGGCTCAGCCCCAGCATTTT.

The rearrangement links TRBV2 to TRBJ1-5; D is unclear. This CDR3 has 15 residues. Germline V gives CDR1 SNHLY, CDR2 FYNNEI. Trimming cost V 6 bases and J 7 bases, with 19 bases left between them. CDR3 nucleotides: TGTGCCAGCAGCCCCTTCCGGGAGACAAGGCAGCCCCAGCATTTT. Its translation: CASSPFRETRQPQHF.

This clonotype was counted between two and nine times. A much bigger clone sits one base away, suggesting this may be a read error. The chain couples TRBV9 to TRBJ1-6, with D uncertain. Germline lookup yields CDR1 SGDLS and CDR2 YYNGEE. Trimming took 4 bases from V and 7 from J, leaving 12 bases between them. The CDR3 sequence is 14 residues long. The CDR3 sequence: CASSSGGPNSPLHF. The DNA of the CDR3 is TGTGCCAGCAGCTCTGGTGGGCCAAATTCACCCCTCCACTTT.

This rearrangement joins TRBV27 to TRBJ2-3; TRBD2 aligns across 8 bases. The CDR3 covers 15 residues. The J segment lost 4 bases and the V segment lost 3 bases, leaving 6 bases of the junction unmatched. The germline CDR1 and CDR2 sequences are MNHEY and SMNVEV (reference sequence). The DNA for the CDR3 is TGTGCCAGCAGTTTCCAAGGACTAGCTGCAGATACGCAGTATTTT. Its translation: CASSFQGLAADTQYF.

This clonotype came up many times. The gene calls are TRBV6-6 and TRBJ2-7; the D is unclear. CDR3 size: 11 residues. Germline loops: CDR1 MNHNY, CDR2 SVGAGI (reference sequence). Trimming stripped 5 bases from V and 3 bases from J, with 5 bases between. This CDR3 is CASSINYEQYF. The CDR3 DNA reads as TGTGCCAGCAGTATCAACTACGAGCAGTACTTC.

This clonotype occurred once. The chain recombines TRBV19 with TRBJ1-1, with D tentatively TRBD1 (5 bases). Germline assignment: CDR1 LNHDA and CDR2 SQIVND (reference sequence). The V and J ends lost 2 bases and 3 bases respectively, with 10 bases between them. There are 14 residues in the CDR3. The CDR3 DNA is TGTGCCAGTAGTATAAGGGGCAGATACACTGAAGCTTTCTTT. Amino acids: CASSIRGRYTEAFF. The whole variable domain, remainder taken from reference TRBV19 and TRBJ1-1, is DGGITQSPKYLFRKEGQNVTLSCEQNLNHDAMYWYRQDPGQGLRLIYYSQIVNDFQKGDIAEGYSVSREKKESFPLTVTSAQKNPTAFYLCASSIRGRYTEAFFGQGTRLTVV.

This clonotype was found many times. The chain has TRBV10-2 and TRBJ2-7, with 12 bases fitting TRBD2. This CDR3 is built from 14 residues. CDR1 and CDR2 (germline): WSHSY, SAAADI. Trimming at V came to 8 bases and at J to 0 bases, leaving 2 bases not matched to a gene. In DNA, the CDR3 is TGCGCCAGCGGGGGACTAGCGGGCTCCTACGAGCAGTACTTC. Protein product: CASGGLAGSYEQYF.

In its sample, this clonotype was seen many times. V is TRBV2 and J is TRBJ1-2, with D unresolved. The germline gives CDR1 SNHLY, CDR2 FYNNEI. Deletions cut 5 bases from V and 8 bases from J, with 12 bases between. The CDR3 has 12 amino acids. CDR3 residues: CASSWTETGYTF. The DNA of the CDR3 is TGTGCCAGCAGTTGGACGGAGACAGGCTACACCTTC.

The rearrangement joins TRBV7-9 to TRBJ2-5; 8 positions agree with TRBD1. The CDR3 consists of 13 residues. Germline values: CDR1 SEHNR, CDR2 FQNEAQ (reference sequence). Trimming removed 4 bases from V and 4 bases from J; junction bases left unmatched: 2. The CDR3 DNA reads as TGTGCCAGCAGCTCAGGACAGGGAGAGACCCAGTACTTC. It is translated as CASSSGQGETQYF.

This clonotype was recorded at least ten times. The chain combines TRBV6-5 with TRBJ1-3; 7 nucleotides agree with TRBD1. This CDR3 is 12 amino acids long. The V segment lost 3 bases and the J segment 8 bases; nucleotides outside the gene matches: 1. Germline CDR1 is MNHEY and CDR2 is SVGAGI. The CDR3 sequence: CASSYQGDTIYF. In DNA form, the CDR3 reads TGTGCCAGCAGTTATCAGGGGGACACCATATATTTT.